This record concerns one T cell receptor (beta chain) sequence. Its antigen is still unknown. It has no much larger one-base neighbor in the sample; base qualities were not kept. The intended sense of this specimen's time point label: week 23, last vaccination. A 20-mer mutant IDH1 peptide at 300 micrograms in Montanide made up each vaccine dose, which was injected subcutaneously together with topical imiquimod. Newly diagnosed WHO grade 3 or 4 IDH1-mutant astrocytomas showing loss of nuclear ATRX were present in the donors. The samples were drawn from NOA16, a multicentre, single-arm, open-label phase I trial in Germany that tested a mutant IDH1 peptide vaccine in humans for the first time. The DNeasy Blood and Tissue Kit was used to extract genomic DNA from EDTA blood for TCRB sequencing. This sample was included in a study of a mutant IDH1 vaccine in newly diagnosed glioma (dated by TCRdb to about 2021). Background for the entire study: Eight vaccinations were administered to patients in weeks 1, 3, 5, 7, 11, 15, 19 and 23, corresponding to visits V03 through V10. Prior to enrollment, standard therapy consisting of radiotherapy alone, temozolomide alone, or radiochemotherapy with temozolomide had been administered to patients, with the combination being received by most patients. In the chemotherapy-containing groups, vaccination started alongside temozolomide cycles, whereas in patients who had radiotherapy alone it started 4-6 weeks after radiotherapy. For exploratory analyses, longitudinal TCRB deep sequencing was carried out in 25 treated patients wherever samples were available. Of the roughly 31 treated patients, approximately 62% were male and 37.5% were female, and the mean age was approximately 41 years. Peripheral blood samples were drawn at six visits, namely V03 (baseline), V05, V07, V10, V12 and V13.

Including the terminal cysteine and phenylalanine, the CDR3 comprises 13 residues. The retained sequence is limited to the CDR3, 39 bases, with the frame set at the first base. V is shortened by 6 bases, J by 10 bases, and the region joining them spans 13 bases. In the germline V gene, CDR1 corresponds to SGHTA and CDR2 to FQGNSA. Study-level results and caveats: Availability determined which PBMC samples were chosen for TCRB deep sequencing. The authors noted that analyses of patient blood samples could not be reproduced because of sample limitations. Changes in the top peripheral T cell clonotypes picked up by TCRB sequencing did not appear to be linked to pseudoprogression. Immune responses induced by the vaccine were seen in over 80% of patients across multiple MHC alleles.

Libraries were made using the immunoSEQ multiplex PCR assay. Rearranged TCR beta chain sequences were amplified with the hsTCRB Kit following the manufacturer's protocol. An Illumina MiSeq was used to sequence the TCRB libraries. Per the authors' processing: The proprietary platform of the kit vendor was used for demultiplexing, trimming and gene mapping. This is the immuneACCESS table as TCRdb keeps it, with only in-frame sequences that have V and J called. A part of the clones is gone; compared with another copy, unresolved V genes explain less than half, and the rest is unexplained. The V and J calls and clone size are taken from that table; D and trimming were inferred from the DNA. The sample profile shows some 29,000 clones; roughly 80% of them were found once. Jointly, the top ten make up approximately 17% of the sample.

The receptor was isolated from a woman aged 25 to 39 with glioma. The rearrangement joined TRBV7-2 to TRBJ1-6; tentative D gene TRBD1, with 5 bases matching. Sequences were derived from PBMCs, sampled from a glioma patient whose treatment included an IDH1 peptide vaccine. The DNA sequence is TGTGCCAGCAGTTCCCCCGGGGGATCACCCCTCCACTTT. Protein translation: CASSSPGGSPLHF.